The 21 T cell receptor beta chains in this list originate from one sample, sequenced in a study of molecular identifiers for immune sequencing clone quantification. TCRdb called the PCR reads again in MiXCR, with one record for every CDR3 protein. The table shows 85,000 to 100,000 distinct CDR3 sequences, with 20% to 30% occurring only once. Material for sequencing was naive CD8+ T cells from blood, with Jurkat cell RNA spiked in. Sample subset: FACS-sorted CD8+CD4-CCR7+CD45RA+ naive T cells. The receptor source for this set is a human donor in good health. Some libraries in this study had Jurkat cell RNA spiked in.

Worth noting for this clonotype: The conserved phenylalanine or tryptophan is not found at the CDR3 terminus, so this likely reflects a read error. The CDR3 loop is CASSLLGQGAPEQYL. DNA of the CDR3: TGCGCCAGCAGCTTGTTGGGACAGGGGGCTCCCGAGCAGTACCTC. This sequence joins TRBV5-1 and TRBJ2-7; TRBD1 aligns across 12 bases. The CDR3 consists of 15 residues. The germline CDR1 and CDR2 sequences are SGHRS and YFSETQ. V lost 1 base and J lost 6; bases outside the gene matches: 5.

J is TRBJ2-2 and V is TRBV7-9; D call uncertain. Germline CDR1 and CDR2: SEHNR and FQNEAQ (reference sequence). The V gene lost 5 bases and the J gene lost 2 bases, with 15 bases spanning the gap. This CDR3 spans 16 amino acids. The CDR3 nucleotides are TGTGCCAGCAGCCCCTCCGGCTGGGGTAACACCGGGGAGCTGTTTTTT. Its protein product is CASSPSGWGNTGELFF. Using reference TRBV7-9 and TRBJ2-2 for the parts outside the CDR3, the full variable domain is DTGVSQNPRHKITKRGQNVTFRCDPISEHNRLYWYRQTLGQGPEFLTYFQNEAQLEKSRLLSDRFSAERPKGSFSTLEIQRTEQGDSAMYLCASSPSGWGNTGELFFGEGSRLTVL.

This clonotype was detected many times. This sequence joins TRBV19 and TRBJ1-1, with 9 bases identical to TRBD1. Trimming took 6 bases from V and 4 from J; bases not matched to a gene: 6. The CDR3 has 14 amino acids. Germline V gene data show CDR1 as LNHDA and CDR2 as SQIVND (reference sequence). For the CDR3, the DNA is TGTGCCAGTAGACTACAGGGGGCGGCCACTGAAGCTTTCTTT. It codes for CASRLQGAATEAFF.

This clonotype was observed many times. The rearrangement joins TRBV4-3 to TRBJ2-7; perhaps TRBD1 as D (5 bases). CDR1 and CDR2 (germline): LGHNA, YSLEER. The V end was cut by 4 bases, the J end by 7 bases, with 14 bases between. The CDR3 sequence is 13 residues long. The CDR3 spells CASSPDTHLEQYF. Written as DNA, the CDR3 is TGCGCCAGCAGCCCGGACACCCATCTGGAGCAGTACTTC.

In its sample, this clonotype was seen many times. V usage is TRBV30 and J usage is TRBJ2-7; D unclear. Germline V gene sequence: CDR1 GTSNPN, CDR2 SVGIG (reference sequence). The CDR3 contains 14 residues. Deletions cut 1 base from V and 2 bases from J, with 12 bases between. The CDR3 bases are TGTGCCTGGAGTGCTGTAGAGAGCACCTACGAGCAGTACTTC. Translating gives CAWSAVESTYEQYF.

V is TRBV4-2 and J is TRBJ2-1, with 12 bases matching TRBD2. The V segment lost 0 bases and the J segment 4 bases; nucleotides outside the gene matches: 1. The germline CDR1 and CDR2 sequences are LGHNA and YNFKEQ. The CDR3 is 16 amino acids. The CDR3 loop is CASSQEGLAGYNEQFF. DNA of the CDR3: TGTGCCAGCAGCCAAGAGGGACTAGCGGGTTACAATGAGCAGTTCTTC.

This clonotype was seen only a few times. The CDR3 sequence is CASSIGRRETQYF. The CDR3 nucleotides are TGTGCCAGTAGTATAGGGCGGCGAGAGACCCAGTACTTC. This rearrangement joins TRBV19 to TRBJ2-5, with D hard to call. Germline values: CDR1 LNHDA, CDR2 SQIVND (reference sequence). The CDR3 totals 13 residues. V lost 1 base and J 4 bases, leaving 7 bases between the germline ends.

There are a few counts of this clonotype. In DNA, the CDR3 is TGTGCCAGCAGCGTAGGACAGACCTACGAGCAGTACTTC. Its protein is CASSVGQTYEQYF. The J gene is TRBJ2-7, the V gene TRBV11-2; D possibly corresponds to TRBD1 (6 bases). V shed 5 bases and J shed 2 bases, with 10 bases lying between them. The CDR3 extends over 13 amino acids. Germline CDR1 is SGHAT and CDR2 is FQNNGV.

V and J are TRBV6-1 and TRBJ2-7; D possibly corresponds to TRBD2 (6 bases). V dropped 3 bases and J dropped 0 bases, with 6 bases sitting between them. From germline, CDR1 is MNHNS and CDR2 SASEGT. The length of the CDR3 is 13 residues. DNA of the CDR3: TGTGCCAGCAGTGAGGGGGGCTCCTACGAGCAGTACTTC. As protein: CASSEGGSYEQYF.

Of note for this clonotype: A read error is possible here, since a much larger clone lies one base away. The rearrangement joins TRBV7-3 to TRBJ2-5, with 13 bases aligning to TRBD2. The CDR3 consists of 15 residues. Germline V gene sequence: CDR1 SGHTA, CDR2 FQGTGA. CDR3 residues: CASSPGLAGEEPQYF. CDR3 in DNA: TGTGCCAGCAGCCCCGGACTAGCGGGAGAAGAGCCCCAGTACTTC. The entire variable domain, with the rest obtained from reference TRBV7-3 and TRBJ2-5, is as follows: GAGVSQTPSNKVTEKGKYVELRCDPISGHTALYWYRQSLGQGPEFLIYFQGTGAADDSGLPNDRFFAVRPEGSVSTLKIQRTERGDSAVYLCASSPGLAGEEPQYFGPGTRLLVL.

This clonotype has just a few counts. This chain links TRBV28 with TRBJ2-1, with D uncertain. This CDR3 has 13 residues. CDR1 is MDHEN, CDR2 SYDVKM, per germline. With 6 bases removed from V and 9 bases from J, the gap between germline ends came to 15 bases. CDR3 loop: CASRSAHHSEQFF. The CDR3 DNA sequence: TGTGCCAGCAGGTCCGCCCACCACAGTGAGCAGTTCTTC. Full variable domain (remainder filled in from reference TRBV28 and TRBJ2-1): DVKVTQSSRYLVKRTGEKVFLECVQDMDHENMFWYRQDPGLGLRLIYFSYDVKMKEKGDIPEGYSVSREKKERFSLILESASTNQTSMYLCASRSAHHSEQFFGPGTRLTVL.

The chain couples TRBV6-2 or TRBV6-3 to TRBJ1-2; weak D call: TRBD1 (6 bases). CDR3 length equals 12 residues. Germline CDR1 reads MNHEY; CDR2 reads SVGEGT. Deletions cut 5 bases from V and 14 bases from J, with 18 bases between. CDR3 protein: CASSPGQLPFTF. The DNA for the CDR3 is TGTGCCAGCAGTCCTGGACAGTTGCCGTTTACCTTC.

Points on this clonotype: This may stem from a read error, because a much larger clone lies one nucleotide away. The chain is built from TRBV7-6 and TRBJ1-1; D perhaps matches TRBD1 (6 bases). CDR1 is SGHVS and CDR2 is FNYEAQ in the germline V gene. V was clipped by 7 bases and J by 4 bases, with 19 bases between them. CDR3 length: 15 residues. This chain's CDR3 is CASTLNPRGGTEAFF. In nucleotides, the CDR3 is TGTGCCAGCACCCTGAACCCAAGGGGGGGCACTGAAGCTTTCTTT.

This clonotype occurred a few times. CDR3 DNA: TGTGCCAGCAGTTTAGAGGGACTCTACGGAGATACGCAGTATTTT. It is translated as CASSLEGLYGDTQYF. The chain combines TRBV27 with TRBJ2-3; D is possibly TRBD2 (6 bases). The CDR3 is made up of 15 amino acids. Per the germline V gene, CDR1 is MNHEY and CDR2 is SMNVEV (reference sequence). With 2 bases removed from V and 5 bases from J, the gap between germline ends came to 14 bases.

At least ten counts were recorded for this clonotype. This chain's CDR3 is CASSFSTGGLAGANVLTF. The CDR3 DNA reads as TGTGCCAGCAGCTTCTCGACAGGGGGGTTGGCTGGGGCCAACGTCCTGACTTTC. This chain links TRBV7-3 with TRBJ2-6, with 9 bases aligning to TRBD1. This CDR3 has 18 amino acids. Germline V gene sequence: CDR1 SGHTA, CDR2 FQGTGA. V trimming: 3 bases; J trimming: 2 bases; junction bases outside the gene matches: 8. The variable domain in full, completed from reference TRBV7-3 and TRBJ2-6, reads GAGVSQTPSNKVTEKGKYVELRCDPISGHTALYWYRQSLGQGPEFLIYFQGTGAADDSGLPNDRFFAVRPEGSVSTLKIQRTERGDSAVYLCASSFSTGGLAGANVLTFGAGSRLTVL.

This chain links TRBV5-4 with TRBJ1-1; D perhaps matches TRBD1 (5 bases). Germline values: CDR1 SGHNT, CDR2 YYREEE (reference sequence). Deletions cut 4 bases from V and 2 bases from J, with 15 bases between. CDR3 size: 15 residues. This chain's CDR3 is CASSPIGGSNTEAFF. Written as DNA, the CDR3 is TGTGCCAGCAGCCCCATTGGGGGAAGTAACACTGAAGCTTTCTTT.

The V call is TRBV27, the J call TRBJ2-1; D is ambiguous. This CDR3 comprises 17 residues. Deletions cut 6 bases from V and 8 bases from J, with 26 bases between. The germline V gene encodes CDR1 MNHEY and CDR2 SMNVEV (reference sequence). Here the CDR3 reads CASRGRAPIKAYDEQFF. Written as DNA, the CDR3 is TGTGCCAGCAGGGGTAGAGCCCCTATTAAAGCCTATGATGAGCAGTTCTTC.

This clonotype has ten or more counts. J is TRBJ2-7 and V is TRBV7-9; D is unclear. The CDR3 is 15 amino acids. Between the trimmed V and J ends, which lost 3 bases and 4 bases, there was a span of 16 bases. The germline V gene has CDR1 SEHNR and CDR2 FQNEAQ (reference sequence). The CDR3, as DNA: TGTGCCAGCAGCTTCGGGCCCAAGGGTCCATACGAGCAGTACTTC. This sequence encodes CASSFGPKGPYEQYF.

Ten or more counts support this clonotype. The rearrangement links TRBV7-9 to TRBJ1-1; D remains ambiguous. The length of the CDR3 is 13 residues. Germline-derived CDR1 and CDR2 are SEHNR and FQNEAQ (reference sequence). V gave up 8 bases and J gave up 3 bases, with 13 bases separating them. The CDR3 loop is CASGIGADTEAFF. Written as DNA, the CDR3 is TGTGCCAGCGGTATAGGAGCGGACACTGAAGCTTTCTTT.

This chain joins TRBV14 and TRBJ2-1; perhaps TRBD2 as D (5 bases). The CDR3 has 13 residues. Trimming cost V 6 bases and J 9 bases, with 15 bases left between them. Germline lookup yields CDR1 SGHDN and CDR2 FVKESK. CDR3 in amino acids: CASSEGVMSEQFF. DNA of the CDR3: TGTGCCAGCAGTGAGGGAGTTATGAGTGAGCAGTTCTTC.

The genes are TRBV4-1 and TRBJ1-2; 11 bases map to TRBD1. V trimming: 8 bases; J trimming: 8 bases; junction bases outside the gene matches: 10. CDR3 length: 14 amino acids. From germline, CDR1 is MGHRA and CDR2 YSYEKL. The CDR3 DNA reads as TGCGCCAGCCGCCCGGGACAGGGGGTGAAGGGCTACACCTTC. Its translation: CASRPGQGVKGYTF.